The following is a TCR beta chain sequence with its context. Its target is unknown. The data are from a study of Graves' ophthalmopathy and Graves' hyperthyroidism. Among the exclusions were patients with other autoimmune diseases, uncontrolled infections, pregnancy or lactation. Orbital computed tomography, thyroid ultrasound, TRAb, serum thyroxine and clinical symptoms formed the basis of diagnosis. General study results and limits: The majority of expanded thyroid clonotypes above 0.001 frequency also occurred in blood.

The CDR3 extends over 15 amino acids. Germline V gene lookup returns CDR1 LNHDA and CDR2 SQIVND (reference sequence). J was trimmed by 5 bases and V by 4 bases; bases with no gene match: 4. As the template, RNA transcripts were used to amplify TCR beta CDR3 regions. RT-PCR was first run with HTBI primers, then multiplex PCR in a second round. TCRdb analysed the multiplex PCR reads with MiXCR anew, one entry per CDR3 protein. The repertoire holds almost 750,000 distinct CDR3 sequences, 40% seen once, with roughly 46% in the top ten. The sample was peripheral blood. This chain uses TRBV19 with TRBJ2-2, with TRBD1 identical over 10 bases. This receptor was taken from an adult man with Graves' ophthalmopathy. CDR3 residues: CASSRQGATTGELFF. The CDR3 nucleotides are TGTGCCAGTAGTAGACAGGGGGCGACGACCGGGGAGCTGTTTTTT.